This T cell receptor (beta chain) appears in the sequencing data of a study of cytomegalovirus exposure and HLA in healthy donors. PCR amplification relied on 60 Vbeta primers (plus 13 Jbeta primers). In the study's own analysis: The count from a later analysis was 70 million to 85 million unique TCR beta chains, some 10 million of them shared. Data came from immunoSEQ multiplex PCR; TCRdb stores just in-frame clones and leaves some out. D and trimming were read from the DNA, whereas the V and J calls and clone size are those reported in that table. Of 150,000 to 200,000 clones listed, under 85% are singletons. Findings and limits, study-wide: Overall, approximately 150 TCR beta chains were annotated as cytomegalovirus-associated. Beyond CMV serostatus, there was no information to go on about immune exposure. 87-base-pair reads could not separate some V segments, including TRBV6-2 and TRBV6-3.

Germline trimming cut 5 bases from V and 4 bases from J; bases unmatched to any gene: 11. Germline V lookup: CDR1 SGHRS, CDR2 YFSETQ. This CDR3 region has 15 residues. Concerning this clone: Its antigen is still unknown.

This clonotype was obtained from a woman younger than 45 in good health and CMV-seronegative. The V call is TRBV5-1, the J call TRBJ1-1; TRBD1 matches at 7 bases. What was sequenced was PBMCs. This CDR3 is CASRLETGSSTEAFF. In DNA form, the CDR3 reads TGCGCCAGCAGACTGGAGACAGGGTCTAGCACTGAAGCTTTCTTT.